Listed below are T cell receptor beta chains from one sample, sequenced in a study of T cells in Graves' hyperthyroidism and ophthalmopathy. TCRdb re-called the multiplex PCR reads with MiXCR, one entry per CDR3 protein. The sample yields hundreds of thousands of distinct CDR3 sequences, around 14% seen once. Sequenced: blood. These TCRs come from a woman between 18 and 30 years old with Graves' hyperthyroidism. The CDR3 runs from the conserved cysteine through the conserved F or W. Fields, in order: clone size, D gene, J gene, V gene, CDR3 protein, CDR3 DNA. A D gene is named only where the DNA matches it firmly. Rows give clone size only sometimes, using once, few, many, or a class for an expanded clone.

clone_size: .
d_call: .
j_call: TRBJ1-2
v_call: TRBV6-1
cdr3_aa: CASRPGLESYTF
cdr3_nt: TGTGCCAGCAGACCCGGACTCGAATCCTACACCTTC

clone_size: many
d_call: .
j_call: TRBJ1-1
v_call: TRBV5-5
cdr3_aa: CASRPTGGDVGAFF
cdr3_nt: TGTGCCAGCAGGCCGACCGGGGGAGACGTAGGAGCTTTCTTT

clone_size: many
d_call: .
j_call: TRBJ1-1
v_call: TRBV10-3
cdr3_aa: CAIRRDTLNTEAFF
cdr3_nt: TGTGCCATCAGGCGGGACACCTTGAACACTGAAGCTTTCTTT

clone_size: many
d_call: TRBD1
j_call: TRBJ2-7
v_call: TRBV6-6
cdr3_aa: CASSYTGTGIYEQYF
cdr3_nt: TGTGCCAGCAGTTACACCGGGACAGGTATATACGAGCAGTACTTC

clone_size: many
d_call: TRBD1
j_call: TRBJ2-7
v_call: TRBV19
cdr3_aa: CASSDWDRVHEQYF
cdr3_nt: TGTGCCAGTAGTGATTGGGACAGGGTTCACGAGCAGTACTTC

clone_size: few
d_call: TRBD1
j_call: TRBJ1-2
v_call: TRBV5-1
cdr3_aa: CASSPGQENYGYTF
cdr3_nt: TGCGCCAGCAGCCCGGGACAGGAGAACTATGGCTACACCTTC

clone_size: many
d_call: .
j_call: TRBJ1-2
v_call: TRBV3-1
cdr3_aa: CASSQLTVGYGYTF
cdr3_nt: TGTGCCAGCAGCCAACTGACGGTAGGGTATGGCTACACCTTC

clone_size: .
d_call: TRBD2
j_call: TRBJ2-1
v_call: TRBV11-2
cdr3_aa: CASTRLADTYNEQFF
cdr3_nt: TGTGCCAGCACCAGACTAGCGGATACCTACAATGAGCAGTTCTTC

clone_size: .
d_call: .
j_call: TRBJ1-5
v_call: TRBV3-1
cdr3_aa: CASSYFTGGNQPQHF
cdr3_nt: TGTGCCAGCAGCTATTTCACGGGGGGCAATCAGCCCCAGCATTTT

clone_size: .
d_call: .
j_call: TRBJ2-2
v_call: TRBV7-2
cdr3_aa: CASSSLAGRGGLFF
cdr3_nt: TGTGCCAGCAGCTCCCTGGCGGGGAGAGGAGGGCTGTTTTTT

clone_size: many
d_call: .
j_call: TRBJ1-4
v_call: TRBV20-1
cdr3_aa: CSAREGSLEKLFF
cdr3_nt: TGCAGTGCCAGGGAAGGGTCTTTAGAAAAACTGTTTTTT

clone_size: many
d_call: .
j_call: TRBJ2-3
v_call: TRBV2
cdr3_aa: CASSLGTASADTQYF
cdr3_nt: TGTGCCAGCAGCCTTGGGACAGCTAGCGCAGATACGCAGTATTTT

clone_size: many
d_call: .
j_call: TRBJ2-7
v_call: TRBV5-4
cdr3_aa: CASSFQEGGIYEQYF
cdr3_nt: TGTGCCAGCAGCTTTCAGGAGGGAGGAATCTACGAGCAGTACTTC

clone_size: many
d_call: TRBD1
j_call: TRBJ1-5
v_call: TRBV6-1
cdr3_aa: CASSEGGQGFVNQPQHF
cdr3_nt: TGTGCCAGCAGTGAAGGGGGACAGGGATTTGTCAATCAGCCCCAGCATTTT

clone_size: many
d_call: .
j_call: TRBJ2-7
v_call: TRBV20-1
cdr3_aa: CSARSAISQHEQYF
cdr3_nt: TGCAGTGCTAGAAGCGCCATCTCGCAACACGAGCAGTACTTC

clone_size: .
d_call: TRBD2
j_call: TRBJ2-1
v_call: TRBV20-1
cdr3_aa: CSATGLAGVSDEQFF
cdr3_nt: TGCAGTGCTACCGGACTAGCGGGAGTCTCGGATGAGCAGTTCTTC

clone_size: few
d_call: TRBD1
j_call: TRBJ2-2
v_call: TRBV4-3
cdr3_aa: CASSFDRATGELFF
cdr3_nt: TGCGCCAGCAGCTTCGACAGGGCGACCGGGGAGCTGTTTTTT

clone_size: .
d_call: .
j_call: TRBJ2-1
v_call: TRBV29-1
cdr3_aa: CSVEEGAGRSYNKQFF
cdr3_nt: TGCAGCGTTGAAGAAGGTGCGGGAAGGTCCTACAATAAGCAGTTCTTC

clone_size: .
d_call: .
j_call: TRBJ2-7
v_call: TRBV13
cdr3_aa: CASSLGHVAVSSYEQYF
cdr3_nt: TGTGCCAGCAGCTTAGGCCATGTTGCGGTGAGCTCCTACGAGCAGTACTTC

clone_size: many
d_call: .
j_call: TRBJ1-2
v_call: TRBV11-3
cdr3_aa: CASLGGFGCGYTF
cdr3_nt: TGTGCCAGCCTCGGTGGGTTTGGATGCGGCTACACCTTC

clone_size: .
d_call: TRBD2
j_call: TRBJ2-6
v_call: TRBV3-1
cdr3_aa: CASSQKAGGYGANVLTF
cdr3_nt: TGTGCCAGCAGCCAAAAAGCGGGAGGGTACGGGGCCAACGTCCTGACTTTC

clone_size: many
d_call: TRBD2
j_call: TRBJ2-7
v_call: TRBV7-6
cdr3_aa: CASSRTSGENYEQYF
cdr3_nt: TGTGCCAGCAGCAGGACTAGCGGGGAGAACTACGAGCAGTACTTC

clone_size: many
d_call: TRBD1
j_call: TRBJ2-7
v_call: TRBV7-6
cdr3_aa: CASSRTGTGRDEQYF
cdr3_nt: TGTGCCAGCAGCCGAACGGGGACAGGGCGCGACGAGCAGTACTTC

clone_size: .
d_call: .
j_call: TRBJ1-3
v_call: TRBV5-1
cdr3_aa: CASSLRGENTIYF
cdr3_nt: TGCGCCAGCAGCTTACGGGGAGAAAACACCATATATTTT

clone_size: many
d_call: .
j_call: TRBJ2-7
v_call: TRBV20-1
cdr3_aa: CSASPGNHEQYF
cdr3_nt: TGCAGTGCTAGTCCTGGGAATCACGAGCAGTACTTC

clone_size: .
d_call: TRBD1
j_call: TRBJ1-2
v_call: TRBV5-1
cdr3_aa: CASSPTSGTGGYGYTF
cdr3_nt: TGCGCCAGCAGCCCAACGTCCGGGACAGGGGGGTATGGCTACACCTTC

clone_size: many
d_call: .
j_call: TRBJ1-2
v_call: TRBV5-1
cdr3_aa: CASSQPPDSSYGYTF
cdr3_nt: TGCGCCAGCAGCCAGCCACCGGACAGCAGCTATGGCTACACCTTC

clone_size: many
d_call: .
j_call: TRBJ2-5
v_call: TRBV28
cdr3_aa: CASSLGSEETQYF
cdr3_nt: TGTGCCAGCAGTTTGGGTTCAGAAGAGACCCAGTACTTC

clone_size: few
d_call: .
j_call: TRBJ2-7
v_call: TRBV6-1
cdr3_aa: CASSEAGRAYEQYF
cdr3_nt: TGTGCCAGCAGTGAAGCGGGGCGGGCCTACGAGCAGTACTTC

clone_size: many
d_call: .
j_call: TRBJ2-7
v_call: TRBV3-1
cdr3_aa: CASSQEVENEQYF
cdr3_nt: TGTGCCAGCAGCCAAGAGGTGGAAAACGAGCAGTACTTC

clone_size: .
d_call: .
j_call: TRBJ2-1
v_call: TRBV9
cdr3_aa: CASTKEDNEQFF
cdr3_nt: TGTGCCAGCACCAAGGAGGACAATGAGCAGTTCTTC

clone_size: .
d_call: .
j_call: TRBJ1-2
v_call: TRBV6-1
cdr3_aa: CASSPTRLGYTF
cdr3_nt: TGTGCCAGCAGCCCGACTCGCTTGGGCTACACCTTC

clone_size: .
d_call: .
j_call: TRBJ2-1
v_call: TRBV15
cdr3_aa: CATSMGREGSYEQFF
cdr3_nt: TGTGCCACCAGCATGGGAAGAGAAGGCTCCTACGAGCAGTTCTTC

clone_size: .
d_call: .
j_call: TRBJ1-2
v_call: TRBV6-2/TRBV6-3
cdr3_aa: CASTERRGDGYTF
cdr3_nt: TGTGCCAGCACCGAACGGAGAGGAGATGGCTACACCTTC

clone_size: many
d_call: TRBD1
j_call: TRBJ1-2
v_call: TRBV2
cdr3_aa: CASSEDRGFYGYTF
cdr3_nt: TGTGCCAGCAGCGAGGACAGGGGCTTCTATGGCTACACCTTC

clone_size: .
d_call: .
j_call: TRBJ2-7
v_call: TRBV11-2
cdr3_aa: CASRLREADYEQYF
cdr3_nt: TGTGCCAGCAGGTTGAGGGAAGCGGACTACGAGCAGTACTTC

clone_size: .
d_call: .
j_call: TRBJ2-7
v_call: TRBV6-2/TRBV6-3
cdr3_aa: CASSYSATTSYEQYF
cdr3_nt: TGTGCCAGCAGTTACTCGGCGACAACCTCCTACGAGCAGTACTTC

clone_size: many
d_call: TRBD1
j_call: TRBJ2-3
v_call: TRBV28
cdr3_aa: CASSLDRASSTDTQYF
cdr3_nt: TGTGCCAGCAGTTTAGACAGGGCCTCTAGCACAGATACGCAGTATTTT

clone_size: .
d_call: .
j_call: TRBJ2-7
v_call: TRBV15
cdr3_aa: CATSRDSQGAYEQYF
cdr3_nt: TGTGCCACCAGCAGAGATAGTCAGGGCGCCTACGAGCAGTACTTC

clone_size: many
d_call: .
j_call: TRBJ2-2
v_call: TRBV7-6
cdr3_aa: CASSLASRGGTGELFF
cdr3_nt: TGTGCCAGCAGCTTAGCGAGCAGGGGAGGCACCGGGGAGCTGTTTTTT

clone_size: few
d_call: .
j_call: TRBJ2-1
v_call: TRBV18
cdr3_aa: CASSQSQGSHNEQFF
cdr3_nt: TGTGCCAGCTCACAATCTCAGGGAAGCCACAATGAGCAGTTCTTC

clone_size: many
d_call: TRBD2
j_call: TRBJ2-3
v_call: TRBV2
cdr3_aa: CASRIGTSRLTDTQYF
cdr3_nt: TGTGCCAGCAGAATCGGGACTAGCAGACTCACAGATACGCAGTATTTT

clone_size: many
d_call: TRBD1
j_call: TRBJ2-1
v_call: TRBV4-1
cdr3_aa: CASSQGRPGQTFYNEQFF
cdr3_nt: TGCGCCAGCAGCCAAGGAAGGCCGGGACAGACCTTTTACAATGAGCAGTTCTTC

clone_size: .
d_call: .
j_call: TRBJ1-2
v_call: TRBV28
cdr3_aa: CASSPGTLRSYTF
cdr3_nt: TGTGCCAGCAGCCCCGGCACGTTGCGCAGCTACACCTTC

clone_size: many
d_call: .
j_call: TRBJ2-5
v_call: TRBV10-2
cdr3_aa: CASSTSETQYF
cdr3_nt: TGCGCCAGCAGTACTAGCGAGACCCAGTACTTC

clone_size: many
d_call: .
j_call: TRBJ1-2
v_call: TRBV7-2
cdr3_aa: CASSPGGGARLYGYTF
cdr3_nt: TGTGCCAGCAGCCCTGGGGGAGGAGCGCGTCTCTATGGCTACACCTTC

clone_size: few
d_call: .
j_call: TRBJ2-1
v_call: TRBV19
cdr3_aa: CASRGGASYNEQFF
cdr3_nt: TGTGCCAGTAGGGGGGGGGCGTCCTACAATGAGCAGTTCTTC

clone_size: many
d_call: TRBD2
j_call: TRBJ2-2
v_call: TRBV5-1
cdr3_aa: CASRRTSDNTGELFF
cdr3_nt: TGCGCCAGCCGGCGGACTAGCGATAACACCGGGGAGCTGTTTTTT

clone_size: many
d_call: TRBD1
j_call: TRBJ2-5
v_call: TRBV6-1
cdr3_aa: CASSPTGGLETQYF
cdr3_nt: TGTGCCAGCAGTCCGACAGGGGGTCTAGAGACCCAGTACTTC